This paragraph reports one TCR beta chain. Its antigen is unknown. Amplification of TCR beta CDR3 regions used RNA as the template. RT-PCR in the first round (using the HTBI primer set) targeted the TCR CDR3. A single record per CDR3 protein comes from TCRdb applying MiXCR to the multiplex PCR reads. The table includes some 600,000 distinct CDR3 sequences, 14% detected once. This CDR3 has 15 residues. The V gene lost 3 bases and the J gene lost 0 bases, with 9 bases spanning the gap. From germline, CDR1 is LNHDA and CDR2 SQIVND (reference sequence). The sample comes from a study of T cells in Graves' hyperthyroidism and ophthalmopathy. Study results and caveats: In the blood, most expanded thyroid clonotypes above 0.001 appeared as well.

From less than 13 ml of fresh peripheral blood, PBMCs were isolated. The chain carries TRBV19 and TRBJ1-5, with D unresolved. The receptor's source is a woman aged 25 to 39 with Graves' hyperthyroidism that later progressed to Graves' ophthalmopathy. Source material: blood. The CDR3 region has the DNA TGTGCCAGTAGTATCGTTCCTAGTAGCAATCAGCCCCAGCATTTT. Translated: CASSIVPSSNQPQHF. Full variable domain (missing parts from reference TRBV19 and TRBJ1-5): DGGITQSPKYLFRKEGQNVTLSCEQNLNHDAMYWYRQDPGQGLRLIYYSQIVNDFQKGDIAEGYSVSREKKESFPLTVTSAQKNPTAFYLCASSIVPSSNQPQHFGDGTRLSIL.